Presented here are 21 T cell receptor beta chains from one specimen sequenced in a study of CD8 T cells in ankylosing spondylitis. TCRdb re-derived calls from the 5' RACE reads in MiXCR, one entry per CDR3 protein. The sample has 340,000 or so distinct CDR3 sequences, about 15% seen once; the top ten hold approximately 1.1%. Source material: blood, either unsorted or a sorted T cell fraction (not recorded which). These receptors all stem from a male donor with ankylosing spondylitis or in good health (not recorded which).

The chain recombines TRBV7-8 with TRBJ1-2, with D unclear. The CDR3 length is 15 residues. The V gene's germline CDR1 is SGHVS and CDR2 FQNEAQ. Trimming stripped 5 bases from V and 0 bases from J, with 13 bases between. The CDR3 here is CASSAFREANYGYTF. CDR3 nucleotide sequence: TGTGCCAGCAGCGCCTTTAGAGAGGCTAACTATGGCTACACCTTC.

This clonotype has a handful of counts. CDR3 sequence: CSVPGQTDTQYF. CDR3 coding DNA: TGCAGTGTCCCCGGGCAGACAGATACGCAGTATTTT. V usage is TRBV20-1 and J usage is TRBJ2-3; the D is unclear. Germline V lookup: CDR1 DFQATT, CDR2 SNEGSKA (reference sequence). The CDR3 is 12 amino acids. V was trimmed by 7 bases and J by 3 bases, leaving 11 bases between them.

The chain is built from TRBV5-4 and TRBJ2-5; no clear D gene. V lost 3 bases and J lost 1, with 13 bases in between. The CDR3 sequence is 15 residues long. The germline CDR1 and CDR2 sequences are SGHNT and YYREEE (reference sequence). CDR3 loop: CASSSSAMSQETQYF. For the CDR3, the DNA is TGTGCCAGCAGCTCCTCCGCCATGTCCCAAGAGACCCAGTACTTC.

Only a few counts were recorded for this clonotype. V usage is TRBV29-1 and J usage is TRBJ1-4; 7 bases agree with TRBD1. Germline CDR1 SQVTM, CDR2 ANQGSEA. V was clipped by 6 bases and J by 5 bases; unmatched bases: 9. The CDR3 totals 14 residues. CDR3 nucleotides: TGCAGCGTCCCGACAGGGCTACTAAATGAAAAACTGTTTTTT. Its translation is CSVPTGLLNEKLFF.

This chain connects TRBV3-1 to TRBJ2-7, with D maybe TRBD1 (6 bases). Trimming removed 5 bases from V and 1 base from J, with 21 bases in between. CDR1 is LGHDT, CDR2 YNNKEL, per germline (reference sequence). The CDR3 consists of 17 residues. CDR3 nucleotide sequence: TGTGCCAGCAGCTTAGGCTGGGGGCCTGGCTTTTCCTACGAGCAGTACTTC. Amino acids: CASSLGWGPGFSYEQYF.

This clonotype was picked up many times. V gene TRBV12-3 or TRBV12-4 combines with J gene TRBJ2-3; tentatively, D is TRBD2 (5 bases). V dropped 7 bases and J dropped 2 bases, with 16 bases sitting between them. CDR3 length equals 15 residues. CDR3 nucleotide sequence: TGTGCCAGCACCTTGGACGGAGGAGTCACAGATACGCAGTATTTT. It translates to CASTLDGGVTDTQYF.

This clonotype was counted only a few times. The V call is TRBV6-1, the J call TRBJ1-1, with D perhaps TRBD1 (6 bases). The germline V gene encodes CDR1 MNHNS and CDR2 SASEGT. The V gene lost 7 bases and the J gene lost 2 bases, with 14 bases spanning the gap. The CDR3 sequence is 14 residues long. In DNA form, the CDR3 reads TGTGCCAGCACCCCTGGGACACGAAACACTGAAGCTTTCTTT. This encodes CASTPGTRNTEAFF.

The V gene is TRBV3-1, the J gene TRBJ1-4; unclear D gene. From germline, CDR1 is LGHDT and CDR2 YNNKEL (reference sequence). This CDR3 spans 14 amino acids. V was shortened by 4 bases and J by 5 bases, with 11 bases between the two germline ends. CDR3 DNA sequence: TGTGCCAGCAGCCGAGGACGGAGAAATGAAAAACTGTTTTTT. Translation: CASSRGRRNEKLFF.

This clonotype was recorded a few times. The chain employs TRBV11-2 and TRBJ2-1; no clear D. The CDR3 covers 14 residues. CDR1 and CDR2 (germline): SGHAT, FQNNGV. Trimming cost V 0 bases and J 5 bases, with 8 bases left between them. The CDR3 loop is CASSLEVLDNEQFF. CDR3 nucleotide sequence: TGTGCCAGCAGCTTAGAGGTGCTAGACAATGAGCAGTTCTTC.

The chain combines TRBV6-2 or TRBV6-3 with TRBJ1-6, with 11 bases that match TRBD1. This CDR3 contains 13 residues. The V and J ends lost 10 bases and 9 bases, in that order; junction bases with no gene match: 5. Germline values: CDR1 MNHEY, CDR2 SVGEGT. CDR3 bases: TGTGCCACGACGGGGACAGGGGGTTCACCCCTCCACTTT. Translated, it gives CATTGTGGSPLHF.

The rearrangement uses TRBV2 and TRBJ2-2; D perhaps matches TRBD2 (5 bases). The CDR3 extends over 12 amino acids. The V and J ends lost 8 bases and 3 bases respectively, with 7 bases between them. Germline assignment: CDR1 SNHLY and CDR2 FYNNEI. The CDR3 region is CASGGDTGELFF. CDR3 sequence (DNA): TGTGCCAGCGGAGGCGACACCGGGGAGCTGTTTTTT. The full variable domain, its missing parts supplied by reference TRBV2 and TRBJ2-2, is EPEVTQTPSHQVTQMGQEVILRCVPISNHLYFYWYRQILGQKVEFLVSFYNNEISEKSEIFDDQFSVERPDGSNFTLKIRSTKLEDSAMYFCASGGDTGELFFGEGSRLTVL.

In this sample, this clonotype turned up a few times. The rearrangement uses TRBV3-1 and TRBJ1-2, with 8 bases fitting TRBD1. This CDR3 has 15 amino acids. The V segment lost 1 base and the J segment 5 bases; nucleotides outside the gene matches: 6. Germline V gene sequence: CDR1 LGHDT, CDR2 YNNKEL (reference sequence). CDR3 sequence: CASSQAQTGAYGYTF. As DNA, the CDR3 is TGTGCCAGCAGCCAAGCCCAGACAGGGGCTTATGGCTACACCTTC.

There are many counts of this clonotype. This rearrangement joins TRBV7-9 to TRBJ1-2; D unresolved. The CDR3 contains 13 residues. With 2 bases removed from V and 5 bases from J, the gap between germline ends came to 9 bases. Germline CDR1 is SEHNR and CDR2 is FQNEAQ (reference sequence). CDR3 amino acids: CASSLTQTYGYTF. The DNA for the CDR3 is TGTGCCAGCAGCTTAACGCAGACTTATGGCTACACCTTC.

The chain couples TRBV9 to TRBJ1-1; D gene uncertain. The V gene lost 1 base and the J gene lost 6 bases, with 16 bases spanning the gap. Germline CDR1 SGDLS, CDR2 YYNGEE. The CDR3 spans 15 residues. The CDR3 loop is CASSVTSSLTPEAFF. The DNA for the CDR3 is TGTGCCAGCAGCGTAACTTCCTCCCTGACCCCTGAAGCTTTCTTT. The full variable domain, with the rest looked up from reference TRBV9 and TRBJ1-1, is DSGVTQTPKHLITATGQRVTLRCSPRSGDLSVYWYQQSLDQGLQFLIQYYNGEERAKGNILERFSAQQFPDLHSELNLSSLELGDSALYFCASSVTSSLTPEAFFGQGTRLTVV.

DNA for the CDR3: TGCGCCAGCAGCTTGGATGGGGCCTGGGATGGCTACACCTTC. Its translation: CASSLDGAWDGYTF. The chain joins TRBV5-1 to TRBJ1-2; the D gene is possibly TRBD1 (5 bases). The CDR3 sequence is 14 residues long. Germline values: CDR1 SGHRS, CDR2 YFSETQ. Trimming removed 0 bases at V and 6 bases at J, with 12 bases between.

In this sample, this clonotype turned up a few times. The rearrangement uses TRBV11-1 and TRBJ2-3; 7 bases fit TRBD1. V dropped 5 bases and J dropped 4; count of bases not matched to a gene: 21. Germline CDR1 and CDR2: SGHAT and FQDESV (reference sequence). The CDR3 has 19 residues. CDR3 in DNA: TGTGCCAGCAGCGCATTGTTGAGGGGGCCGATATTGGTCCCAGATACGCAGTATTTT. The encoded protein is CASSALLRGPILVPDTQYF.

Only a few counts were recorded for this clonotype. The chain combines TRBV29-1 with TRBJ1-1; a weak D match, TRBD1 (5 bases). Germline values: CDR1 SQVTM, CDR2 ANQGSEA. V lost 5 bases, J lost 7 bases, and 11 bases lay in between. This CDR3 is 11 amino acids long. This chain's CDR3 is CSVTRVGEAFF. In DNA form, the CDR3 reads TGCAGCGTTACCAGGGTTGGTGAAGCTTTCTTT.

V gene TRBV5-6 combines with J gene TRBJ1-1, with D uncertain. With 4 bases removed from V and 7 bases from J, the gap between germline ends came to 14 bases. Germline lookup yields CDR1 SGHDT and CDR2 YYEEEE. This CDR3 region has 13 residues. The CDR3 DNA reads TGTGCCAGCAGCACCGAGGGCCGATTTGAAGCTTTCTTT. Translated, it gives CASSTEGRFEAFF. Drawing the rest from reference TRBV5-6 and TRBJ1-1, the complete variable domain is DAGVTQSPTHLIKTRGQQVTLRCSPKSGHDTVSWYQQALGQGPQFIFQYYEEEERQRGNFPDRFSGHQFPNYSSELNVNALLLGDSALYLCASSTEGRFEAFFGQGTRLTVV.

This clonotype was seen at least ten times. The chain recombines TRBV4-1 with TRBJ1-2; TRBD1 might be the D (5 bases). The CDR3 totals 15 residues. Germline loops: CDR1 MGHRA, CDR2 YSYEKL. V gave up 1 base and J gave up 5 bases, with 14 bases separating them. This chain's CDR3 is CASSQVEGSSYGYTF. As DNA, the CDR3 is TGCGCCAGCAGCCAAGTAGAGGGGTCATCTTATGGCTACACCTTC.

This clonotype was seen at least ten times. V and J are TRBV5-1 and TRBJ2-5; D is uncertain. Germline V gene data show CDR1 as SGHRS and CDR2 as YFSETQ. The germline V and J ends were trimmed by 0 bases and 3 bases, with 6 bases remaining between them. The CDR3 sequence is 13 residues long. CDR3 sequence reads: CASSLGGEETQYF. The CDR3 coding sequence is TGCGCCAGCAGCTTGGGAGGAGAAGAGACCCAGTACTTC.

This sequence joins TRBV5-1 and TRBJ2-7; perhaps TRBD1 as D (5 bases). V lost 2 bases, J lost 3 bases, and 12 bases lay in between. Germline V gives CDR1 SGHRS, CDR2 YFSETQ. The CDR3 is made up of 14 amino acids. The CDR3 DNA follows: TGCGCCAGCAGCTTTTCAGACAGCTTCTACGAGCAGTACTTC. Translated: CASSFSDSFYEQYF.